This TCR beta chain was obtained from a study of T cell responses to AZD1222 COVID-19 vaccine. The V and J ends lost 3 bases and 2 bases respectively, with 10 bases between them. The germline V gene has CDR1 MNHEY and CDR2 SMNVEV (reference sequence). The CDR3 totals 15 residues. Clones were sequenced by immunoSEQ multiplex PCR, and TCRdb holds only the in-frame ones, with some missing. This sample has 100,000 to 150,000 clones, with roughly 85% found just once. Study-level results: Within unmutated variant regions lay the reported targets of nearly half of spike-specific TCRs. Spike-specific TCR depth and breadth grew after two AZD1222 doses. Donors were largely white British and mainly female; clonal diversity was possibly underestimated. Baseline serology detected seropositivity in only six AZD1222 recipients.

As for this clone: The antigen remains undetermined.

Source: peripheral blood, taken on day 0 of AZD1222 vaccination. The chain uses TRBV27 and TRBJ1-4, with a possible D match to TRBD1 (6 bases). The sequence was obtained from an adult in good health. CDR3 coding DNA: TGTGCCAGCAGTTTCGGGGGCCTGACTAATGAAAAACTGTTTTTT. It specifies CASSFGGLTNEKLFF.